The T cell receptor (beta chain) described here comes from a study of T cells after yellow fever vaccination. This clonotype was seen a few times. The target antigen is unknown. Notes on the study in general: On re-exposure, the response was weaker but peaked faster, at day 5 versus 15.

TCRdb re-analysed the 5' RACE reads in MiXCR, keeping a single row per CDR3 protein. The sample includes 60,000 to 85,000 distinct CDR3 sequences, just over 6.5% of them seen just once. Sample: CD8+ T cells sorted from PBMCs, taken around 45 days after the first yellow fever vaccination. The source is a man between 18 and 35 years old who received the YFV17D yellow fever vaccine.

The CDR3 DNA is TGCAGCGTTCCAAGCGGGGGGGTCAATGAGCAGTTCTTC. Its protein product is CSVPSGGVNEQFF. The chain joins TRBV29-1 to TRBJ2-1; 10 positions agree with TRBD2. The CDR3 contains 13 residues. Losses at the gene ends were 5 bases for V and 6 bases for J; bases not matched to a gene: 4. The germline V gene encodes CDR1 SQVTM and CDR2 ANQGSEA.